The next 25 T cell receptor beta chains were all read from a single sample in a study of T cell changes during pregnancy in multiple sclerosis. Measured with immunoSEQ multiplex PCR; TCRdb has only the in-frame clones, and not every one. Here the sample spans some 60,000 clones, over 80% being singletons. The sample in question was peripheral blood, obtained in the second trimester of pregnancy. These receptors originate from a female donor in good health, enrolled as a control in a pregnancy study.

The chain uses TRBV18 and TRBJ2-1; 9 bases are shared with TRBD2. The CDR3 has 15 amino acids. V shed 8 bases, J shed 8 bases, and the junction held 13 bases outside the gene matches. The germline V gene encodes CDR1 KGHSH and CDR2 LQKENI. The chain's CDR3 is CASRGGTSPVYEQFF. As DNA, the CDR3 is TGTGCCAGCCGGGGAGGGACTAGCCCGGTGTATGAGCAGTTCTTC. The entire variable domain, with the rest obtained from reference TRBV18 and TRBJ2-1, is as follows: NAGVMQNPRHLVRRRGQEARLRCSPMKGHSHVYWYRQLPEEGLKFMVYLQKENIIDESGMPKERFSAEFPKEGPSILRIQQVVRGDSAAYFCASRGGTSPVYEQFFGPGTRLTVL.

V gene TRBV7-2 combines with J gene TRBJ2-2, with D tentatively TRBD2 (5 bases). The CDR3 extends over 15 amino acids. V shed 2 bases and J shed 4 bases, with 11 bases lying between them. CDR1 and CDR2 from the germline V gene are SGHTA and FQGNSA. The CDR3 DNA sequence: TGTGCCAGCAGCTTAAGCCGGAGCGGCACCGGGGAGCTGTTTTTT. Amino acids: CASSLSRSGTGELFF.

The chain combines TRBV29-1 with TRBJ2-7; 13 positions match TRBD2. The germline gives CDR1 SQVTM, CDR2 ANQGSEA. CDR3 length: 16 residues. Losses at the gene ends were 0 bases for V and 5 bases for J; bases not matched to a gene: 7. CDR3 protein: CSVEDQLLAGGNEQYF. The CDR3 nucleotides are TGCAGCGTTGAAGATCAGTTACTAGCGGGAGGGAACGAGCAGTACTTC.

This rearrangement joins TRBV7-8 to TRBJ2-3, with D unresolved. Trimming took 2 bases from V and 3 from J, leaving 9 bases between them. Per the germline V gene, CDR1 is SGHVS and CDR2 is FQNEAQ. This CDR3 region has 14 residues. DNA of the CDR3: TGTGCCAGCAGCTTAATCCCCGCGACAGATACGCAGTATTTT. It translates to CASSLIPATDTQYF.

The rearrangement links TRBV28 to TRBJ2-7; the D gene is possibly TRBD2 (7 bases). The CDR3 totals 15 residues. Deletions cut 3 bases from V and 2 bases from J, with 14 bases between. Per the germline V gene, CDR1 is MDHEN and CDR2 is SYDVKM. The CDR3 here is CASSLVTGRAYEQYF. The CDR3 nucleotides are TGTGCCAGCAGTTTGGTTACAGGGAGGGCCTACGAGCAGTACTTC.

The gene calls are TRBV19 and TRBJ2-3; the match to TRBD1 covers 10 bases. The CDR3 length is 16 residues. V was clipped by 10 bases and J by 0 bases; unmatched bases: 10. Germline-derived CDR1 and CDR2 are LNHDA and SQIVND (reference sequence). CDR3 bases: TGTGCCACCAGGGACAGGGGATTCACTAGCACAGATACGCAGTATTTT. Encoded protein: CATRDRGFTSTDTQYF.

The CDR3 is CASSLDHGVSYEQYF. The CDR3 coding sequence is TGTGCCAGCAGCTTAGATCACGGGGTTTCCTACGAGCAGTACTTC. The chain links TRBV11-2 to TRBJ2-7; possibly TRBD2 for D (5 bases). V dropped 0 bases and J dropped 1 base, with 10 bases sitting between them. This CDR3 region has 15 residues. Germline loops: CDR1 SGHAT, CDR2 FQNNGV.

The rearrangement links TRBV7-9 to TRBJ2-1; 7 nucleotides line up with TRBD2. The CDR3 spans 16 residues. Germline CDR1 SEHNR, CDR2 FQNEAQ (reference sequence). V lost 2 bases and J lost 8; bases outside the gene matches: 12. The CDR3 coding sequence is TGTGCCAGCAGCTTATCGGTCGCGGGAGCGAGTGATGAGCAGTTCTTC. Protein product: CASSLSVAGASDEQFF.

J is TRBJ2-7 and V is TRBV4-3, with 9 bases matching TRBD1. CDR1 LGHNA and CDR2 YSLEER come from the germline V gene. The CDR3 length is 15 residues. V lost 2 bases, J lost 8 bases, and 10 bases stayed unmatched. DNA for the CDR3: TGCGCCAGCAGCCAACGACAGGGGGAAGCCTCCCAGCAGTACTTC. Its protein is CASSQRQGEASQQYF.

The chain joins TRBV18 to TRBJ2-7; a weak D match, TRBD1 (6 bases). Per germline, CDR1 KGHSH and CDR2 LQKENI. The CDR3 loop spans 15 amino acids. Trimming shortened V by 0 bases and J by 3 bases, and 12 bases separated the two germline ends. CDR3 region: CASSPPSRGGYEQYF. CDR3 in DNA: TGTGCCAGCTCACCACCGTCGAGAGGGGGCTACGAGCAGTACTTC.

The chain has TRBV13 and TRBJ2-7; unclear D gene. This CDR3 has 15 amino acids. The germline CDR1 and CDR2 sequences are PRHDT and FYEKMQ (reference sequence). V lost 7 bases to trimming and J lost 0 bases, with 16 bases between them. The DNA of the CDR3 is TGTGCCAGCATGGCAATGGCGGCGAGCTCCTACGAGCAGTACTTC. Translation: CASMAMAASSYEQYF.

V is TRBV4-2 and J is TRBJ1-2; 12 nucleotides align to TRBD1. This CDR3 comprises 15 residues. Trimming removed 5 bases from V and 2 bases from J; junction bases left unmatched: 3. The germline gives CDR1 LGHNA, CDR2 YNFKEQ. This CDR3 is CASSDGTGGNYGYTF. The CDR3 region has the DNA TGTGCCAGCAGCGATGGGACAGGGGGCAACTATGGCTACACCTTC.

This chain connects TRBV19 to TRBJ2-3; 7 bases agree with TRBD1. The V segment lost 1 base and the J segment 5 bases; nucleotides outside the gene matches: 6. This CDR3 is built from 15 residues. Germline values: CDR1 LNHDA, CDR2 SQIVND (reference sequence). CDR3 nucleotide sequence: TGTGCCAGTAGTATAGGAGGGGGCAAGGGAGATACGCAGTATTTT. It encodes CASSIGGGKGDTQYF.

This chain uses TRBV11-2 with TRBJ1-1; perhaps TRBD1 as D (6 bases). CDR3 length: 15 residues. Trimming took 1 base from V and 4 from J, leaving 13 bases between them. Per the germline V gene, CDR1 is SGHAT and CDR2 is FQNNGV. The CDR3 DNA sequence: TGTGCCAGCAGCTTAGTTTGGGGGCCGGGCACTGAAGCTTTCTTT. The encoded protein is CASSLVWGPGTEAFF.

J is TRBJ2-1 and V is TRBV6-1; 9 bases are shared with TRBD1. CDR3 length equals 14 residues. The germline CDR1 and CDR2 sequences are MNHNS and SASEGT. V lost 6 bases to trimming and J lost 4 bases; unmatched junction nucleotides: 4. The DNA for the CDR3 is TGTGCCAGCAGGCCAGGACAGGGGTACAATGAGCAGTTCTTC. Translated: CASRPGQGYNEQFF.

This chain connects TRBV6-5 to TRBJ2-5, with D unresolved. The CDR3 totals 12 residues. V was clipped by 10 bases and J by 2 bases, with 11 bases between them. Per germline, CDR1 MNHEY and CDR2 SVGAGI. The CDR3, as DNA: TGTGCCAACCTTGGAGTTCAAGAGACCCAGTACTTC. Amino acids: CANLGVQETQYF.

This clone was seen once. The chain recombines TRBV9 with TRBJ2-1, with 11 positions matching TRBD2. Germline lookup yields CDR1 SGDLS and CDR2 YYNGEE. V dropped 3 bases and J dropped 7; count of bases not matched to a gene: 6. The CDR3 is made up of 15 amino acids. The CDR3 loop is CASSGAASGGNEQFF. The CDR3 nucleotides are TGTGCCAGCAGCGGGGCAGCTAGCGGGGGGAATGAGCAGTTCTTC.

The genes are TRBV29-1 and TRBJ2-2; D is undetermined. Looked up from germline, CDR1 is SQVTM and CDR2 is ANQGSEA. The CDR3 is 12 residues long. V lost 4 bases, J lost 3 bases, and 6 bases lay in between. The DNA of the CDR3 is TGCAGCGTTGGAGACTACACCGGGGAGCTGTTTTTT. This translates into CSVGDYTGELFF.

This chain links TRBV29-1 with TRBJ2-7; TRBD1 might be the D (5 bases). The CDR3 is made up of 14 amino acids. Germline values: CDR1 SQVTM, CDR2 ANQGSEA. V was clipped by 7 bases and J by 5 bases, with 21 bases between them. In DNA, the CDR3 is TGCAGCGCCACGGTCGCGGCAGGGATCCACGAGCAGTACTTC. Its translation: CSATVAAGIHEQYF.

The V gene is TRBV10-3, the J gene TRBJ2-1, with D hard to call. The CDR3 contains 15 residues. The germline gives CDR1 ENHRY, CDR2 SYGVKD. Trimming pared 3 bases from V and 8 bases from J, leaving 17 bases between. As DNA, the CDR3 is TGTGCCATCAGTGATCCAGGTCTCCTTTACGATGAGCAGTTCTTC. Translating gives CAISDPGLLYDEQFF.

The V and J genes are TRBV14 and TRBJ2-1, with 10 positions matching TRBD2. CDR1 is SGHDN, CDR2 FVKESK, per germline. J lost 7 bases, V lost 1 base, and 16 bases had no gene match. This CDR3 contains 19 residues. Written as DNA, the CDR3 is TGTGCCAGCAGCCAAGTTCCCTTCTCGAGCGGGGGGGTTGAGAATGAGCAGTTCTTC. The encoded protein is CASSQVPFSSGGVENEQFF.

The chain joins TRBV19 to TRBJ2-5, with D hard to call. The germline gives CDR1 LNHDA, CDR2 SQIVND (reference sequence). The CDR3 is 15 residues long. V lost 8 bases to trimming and J lost 4 bases, with 20 bases between them. This CDR3 is CASSRKRQFGETQYF. CDR3 coding DNA: TGTGCCAGTTCTAGGAAGAGGCAGTTCGGAGAGACCCAGTACTTC.

This clone is categorized as medium-sized. V is TRBV5-8 and J is TRBJ1-1; D not certain. Germline loops: CDR1 SGHTS, CDR2 YDEGEE. The CDR3 covers 13 residues. V lost 0 bases and J lost 2, with 5 bases in between. The CDR3 nucleotides are TGTGCCAGCAGCTTGGCAGGCAACACTGAAGCTTTCTTT. Translated: CASSLAGNTEAFF.

The chain couples TRBV5-1 to TRBJ1-4; TRBD1 agrees at 10 bases. The J segment lost 7 bases and the V segment lost 4 bases, leaving 4 bases of the junction unmatched. The CDR3 has 14 residues. Germline CDR1 SGHRS, CDR2 YFSETQ. The CDR3 bases are TGCGCCAGCAGCATGACAGGGGGCAGTGAAAAACTGTTTTTT. It translates to CASSMTGGSEKLFF.

The chain has TRBV5-4 and TRBJ1-3; unclear D gene. Trimming removed 3 bases at V and 0 bases at J, with 10 bases between. This CDR3 region has 15 residues. CDR1 is SGHNT, CDR2 YYREEE, per germline (reference sequence). This CDR3 reads CASSSVGVSGNTIYF. For the CDR3, the DNA is TGTGCCAGCAGCTCAGTCGGAGTCTCTGGAAACACCATATATTTT. Full variable domain (missing parts from reference TRBV5-4 and TRBJ1-3): ETGVTQSPTHLIKTRGQQVTLRCSSQSGHNTVSWYQQALGQGPQFIFQYYREEENGRGNFPPRFSGLQFPNYSSELNVNALELDDSALYLCASSSVGVSGNTIYFGEGSWLTVV.